This TCR beta chain emerged from a study of PD-1 blockade in classical Hodgkin lymphoma. TCRdb's copy holds only in-frame clones and misses some; the assay was immunoSEQ multiplex PCR. The table has about 3,500 clones, around four fifths seen once. On this clone itself: Its antigen is still unknown.

Indicated time point: cycle 4 day 1 (C4D1), after 6 weeks of nivolumab. Each patient's relapse followed autologous stem cell transplantation, and brentuximab vedotin exposure varied. After PBMCs were thawed, their CD8+ T cells were isolated by magnetic negative selection. The V and J ends lost 0 bases and 4 bases, in that order; junction bases with no gene match: 4. The CDR3 is 15 amino acids. Germline V gene data show CDR1 as SGDLS and CDR2 as YYNGEE. Study-wide results and caveats: Complete responders' diversity at baseline resembled that of newly diagnosed patients.

This receptor was taken from a human donor with classical Hodgkin lymphoma. Here the sequenced sample was CD8+ T cells from blood, taken before the fourth cycle of nivolumab. The chain joins TRBV9 to TRBJ2-1; 7 positions match TRBD2. CDR3 DNA: TGTGCCAGCAGCGTAGGCGGGGGAGAGTACAATGAGCAGTTCTTC. Protein: CASSVGGGEYNEQFF.